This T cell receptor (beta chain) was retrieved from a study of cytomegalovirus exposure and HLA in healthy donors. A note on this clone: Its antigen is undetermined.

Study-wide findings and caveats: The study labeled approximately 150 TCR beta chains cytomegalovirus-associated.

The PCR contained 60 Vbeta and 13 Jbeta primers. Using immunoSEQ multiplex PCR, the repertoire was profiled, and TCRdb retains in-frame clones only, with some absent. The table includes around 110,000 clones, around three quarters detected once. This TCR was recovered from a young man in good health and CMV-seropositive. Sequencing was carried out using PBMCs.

The CDR3 nucleotides read TGTGCCAGCAGTTTTAGCGGGAGGAACTACAATGAGCAGTTCTTC. It encodes CASSFSGRNYNEQFF. The gene calls are TRBV6-5 and TRBJ2-1; 10 bases are shared with TRBD2. Germline values: CDR1 MNHEY, CDR2 SVGAGI. Unmatched junction bases numbered 3, after V lost 4 bases and J lost 3 bases. This CDR3 has 15 residues.